This TCR beta chain was documented in a study of glioma-infiltrating T cells after dendritic cell vaccination. This clone came up a few times. The CDR3 runs to 13 residues. CDR1 and CDR2 from the germline V gene are MNHEY and SVGAGI. Deletions cut 8 bases from V and 11 bases from J, with 19 bases between. Isocitrate dehydrogenase mutation was absent in all glioblastoma patients. The method was immunoSEQ multiplex PCR; TCRdb's version includes in-frame clones alone and lacks a portion of them. Of roughly 100,000 clones listed, roughly four fifths are singletons. The chain combines TRBV6-5 with TRBJ1-5, with unresolved D. The source was blood, collected before dendritic cell vaccination. This TCR derives from a human donor with glioblastoma. CDR3: CASVDVSVSAQHF. The CDR3 DNA follows: TGTGCCAGCGTCGATGTTTCGGTTTCGGCCCAGCATTTT.